One T cell receptor beta chain is described in this entry. The antigen is unknown. This sample was included in a study of identical twins. Study-wide points: Whereas memory repertoires showed no such difference, abundant cord blood beta clonotypes carried fewer insertions.

V lost 2 bases to trimming and J lost 7 bases, with 12 bases between them. Germline V CDR1 and CDR2: MNHEY, SVGAGI. This CDR3 is built from 13 residues. After template switching added a universal primer site, the resulting cDNA carried unique molecular identifiers. MiXCR was run by TCRdb on the 5' RACE reads, yielding one entry per CDR3 protein. The table lists a few hundred thousand distinct CDR3 sequences, approximately 8.6% of them singletons. These records were also assigned to another study, of yellow fever vaccine responses in identical twins. Per that study: In identical twins, vaccine T cell responses appeared partly shared and partly individual.

This TCR was recovered from a woman younger than 30 in good health. The chain links TRBV6-5 to TRBJ2-7; no reliable D call. Specimen: CD8+ T cells sorted from blood. DNA for the CDR3: TGTGCCAGCAGTTACCATGGTTTGGGAGAGCAGTACTTC. This gives the protein CASSYHGLGEQYF.